These 16 T cell receptor beta chains were sequenced from one sample in a study of T cells of healthy individuals. One entry per CDR3 protein, called by TCRdb with MiXCR from the 5' RACE reads. The sample lists around 100,000 distinct CDR3 sequences, approximately 15% occurring once. The source of these receptors is a human donor in good health.

Many counts were recorded for this clonotype. The rearrangement links TRBV20-1 to TRBJ1-6; D might be TRBD1 (5 bases). Germline CDR1 is DFQATT and CDR2 is SNEGSKA (reference sequence). V lost 4 bases and J 6 bases, leaving 19 bases between the germline ends. The CDR3 is 16 amino acids. In DNA, the CDR3 is TGCAGTGCTACCACTGGGGGGGTCGGATTTAATTCACCCCTCCACTTT. Encoded protein: CSATTGGVGFNSPLHF.

This clonotype was seen a handful of times. The rearrangement uses TRBV29-1 and TRBJ1-5; 11 nucleotides line up with TRBD1. The J segment lost 3 bases and the V segment lost 4 bases, leaving 2 bases of the junction unmatched. The CDR3 covers 14 residues. The germline V gene has CDR1 SQVTM and CDR2 ANQGSEA. CDR3 DNA sequence: TGCAGCGTTGGGGACAGGGGGACCAATCAGCCCCAGCATTTT. Amino acid sequence: CSVGDRGTNQPQHF.

This clonotype was observed a handful of times. The J gene is TRBJ2-7, the V gene TRBV4-1; TRBD2 matches 14 bases. V was pared by 1 base and J by 7 bases, with 6 bases of the junction left unmatched. Germline V gene lookup returns CDR1 MGHRA and CDR2 YSYEKL. The CDR3 extends over 16 amino acids. The DNA of the CDR3 is TGCGCCAGCAGCCAAGGGGGACTAGCGGGAGATCGGGAGCAGTACTTC. This sequence encodes CASSQGGLAGDREQYF.

CDR3 sequence (DNA): TGCAGTGCTAGACACACCCGGGACAGTTACGAGCAGTACTTC. It codes for CSARHTRDSYEQYF. This chain links TRBV20-1 with TRBJ2-7, with 7 bases identical to TRBD1. The CDR3 covers 14 residues. V lost 2 bases to trimming and J lost 4 bases; unmatched junction nucleotides: 8. Germline V gives CDR1 DFQATT, CDR2 SNEGSKA (reference sequence).

V is TRBV9 and J is TRBJ2-1; TRBD2 is a possible D gene (6 bases). The CDR3 runs to 14 residues. CDR1 and CDR2 (germline): SGDLS, YYNGEE. V was cut by 3 bases and J by 5 bases, with 12 bases left in between. In DNA form, the CDR3 reads TGTGCCAGCAGCGCCCGGACTAACGACAATGAGCAGTTCTTC. This encodes CASSARTNDNEQFF.

This sequence joins TRBV20-1 and TRBJ2-2; 10 nucleotides align to TRBD1. The germline gives CDR1 DFQATT, CDR2 SNEGSKA (reference sequence). After removal of 4 bases from V and 3 bases from J, the junction contained 8 bases not matched to a gene. The CDR3 sequence is 16 residues long. The CDR3 is CSAIYRGQGDTGELFF. The CDR3 bases are TGCAGTGCTATCTATCGAGGACAGGGGGACACCGGGGAGCTGTTTTTT.

This clonotype has only a few counts. The V gene is TRBV20-1, the J gene TRBJ2-7, with 9 bases aligning to TRBD2. Germline loops: CDR1 DFQATT, CDR2 SNEGSKA (reference sequence). The CDR3 is 13 amino acids. Trimming cost V 2 bases and J 7 bases; bases outside gene matches: 6. In DNA, the CDR3 is TGCAGTGCTAGATTAGCGGGAGCGGGGGAGCAGTACTTC. It specifies CSARLAGAGEQYF.

The table lists this clonotype with many counts. This chain connects TRBV6-4 to TRBJ1-5; D ambiguous. Germline V gene sequence: CDR1 MRHNA, CDR2 SNTAGT. CDR3 size: 13 residues. Trimming removed 8 bases at V and 0 bases at J, with 8 bases between. The CDR3 is CASGEDSNQPQHF. In DNA, the CDR3 is TGTGCCAGCGGGGAGGATAGCAATCAGCCCCAGCATTTT.

This clonotype appeared a few times. J is TRBJ1-1 and V is TRBV27; TRBD1 aligns across 9 bases. In germline, CDR1 is MNHEY, CDR2 SMNVEV (reference sequence). This CDR3 comprises 14 residues. J lost 4 bases, V lost 4 bases, and 4 bases had no gene match. This chain's CDR3 is CASSSGTGPTEAFF. CDR3 coding DNA: TGTGCCAGCAGTTCCGGGACAGGGCCCACTGAAGCTTTCTTT.

A few counts support this clonotype. This chain joins TRBV6-1 and TRBJ1-2; no reliable D call. V was trimmed by 3 bases and J by 2 bases, leaving 7 bases between them. This CDR3 region has 13 residues. CDR1 is MNHNS, CDR2 SASEGT, per germline. Here the CDR3 DNA reads TGTGCCAGCAGTGAGTCCTGGAACTATGGCTACACCTTC. Translated: CASSESWNYGYTF.

The chain uses TRBV20-1 and TRBJ1-1; 12 positions match TRBD1. The CDR3 consists of 12 residues. Per the germline V gene, CDR1 is DFQATT and CDR2 is SNEGSKA (reference sequence). The V gene end was trimmed by 2 bases and the J gene end by 9 bases; junction bases not matched to a gene: 1. CDR3 nucleotides: TGCAGTGCTAGAAGGGACAGGGGGCAAGCTTTCTTT. This sequence encodes CSARRDRGQAFF.

The chain combines TRBV28 with TRBJ1-5, with D possibly matching TRBD1 (6 bases). This CDR3 spans 15 amino acids. Germline CDR1 reads MDHEN; CDR2 reads SYDVKM. The V end lost 6 bases, the J end lost 2 bases, and 14 bases lay between the germline ends. The CDR3 spells CASSQQGFGNQPQHF. In nucleotides, the CDR3 is TGTGCCAGCAGCCAACAGGGTTTTGGCAATCAGCCCCAGCATTTT. The full variable domain, its missing parts supplied by reference TRBV28 and TRBJ1-5, is DVKVTQSSRYLVKRTGEKVFLECVQDMDHENMFWYRQDPGLGLRLIYFSYDVKMKEKGDIPEGYSVSREKKERFSLILESASTNQTSMYLCASSQQGFGNQPQHFGDGTRLSIL.

This clonotype was recorded many times. J is TRBJ1-2 and V is TRBV10-3; unclear D gene. The germline CDR1 and CDR2 sequences are ENHRY and SYGVKD. V gave up 10 bases and J gave up 4 bases, with 22 bases separating them. The CDR3 runs to 15 residues. CDR3 sequence reads: CATIEAHTPPYGYTF. The DNA for the CDR3 is TGTGCCACCATAGAGGCCCACACTCCTCCCTATGGCTACACCTTC.

Only a few counts were recorded for this clonotype. The gene calls are TRBV6-2 or TRBV6-3 and TRBJ1-1; a possible D gene is TRBD1 (5 bases). The ends were cut back, 6 bases at V and 4 bases at J, with 9 bases in the middle. This CDR3 has 12 amino acids. Germline V lookup: CDR1 MNHEY, CDR2 SVGEGT. CDR3 sequence: CASRAGRTEAFF. CDR3 sequence (DNA): TGTGCCAGCAGGGCAGGGCGCACTGAAGCTTTCTTT.

This clonotype was seen ten or more times. The V and J genes are TRBV11-1 and TRBJ2-1, with a weak D call TRBD2 (6 bases). CDR1 and CDR2 from the germline V gene are SGHAT and FQDESV (reference sequence). The germline V and J ends were trimmed by 3 bases and 8 bases, with 11 bases remaining between them. CDR3 length: 13 amino acids. The CDR3, as DNA: TGTGCCAGCAGCTTCAACGGGGGTGATGAGCAGTTCTTC. Residues: CASSFNGGDEQFF.

The CDR3 DNA reads TGTGCCAGCAGCCCTACAGGGAGTTCTTCACCCCTCCACTTT. It is translated as CASSPTGSSSPLHF. The rearrangement uses TRBV6-2 or TRBV6-3 and TRBJ1-6, with D possibly matching TRBD1 (6 bases). Germline V lookup: CDR1 MNHEY, CDR2 SVGEGT. The CDR3 is 14 residues long. V was clipped by 6 bases and J by 9 bases, with 15 bases between them.